This TCR beta chain was identified in a study of shared clonotypes between healthy human individuals. About the study: A couple of women and a few men aged 18 to 49 made up the donors.

Partitioning of CD4+ cells yielded a CD45RA+ naive subset and a CD45RA-negative memory subset. The study's findings and limits: Generation probability values for non-shared clonotypes were lower than those for clonotypes shared by all four donors. Across subsets, estimated richness was generally greater for naive than for memory populations.

Comment on this clone: The antigen is not known.

Method: immunoSEQ multiplex PCR; TCRdb's copy keeps in-frame clones and lacks some. The table has roughly 2.2 million clones, 92% seen once. This receptor was identified in a young man in good health. Some clones in this sample may be carry-over from other donors' samples. Material for sequencing was naive CD4+ T cells from PBMCs. Described subset: CD45RA+ positively selected.

DNA for the CDR3: TGTGCCAGCAGTCCCGGCTGGGGGGGAGGCGTCGAGACCCAGTACTTC. Translating it yields CASSPGWGGGVETQYF. V usage is TRBV27 and J usage is TRBJ2-5; the match to TRBD2 covers 7 bases. Trimming at V came to 5 bases and at J to 5 bases, leaving 14 bases not matched to a gene. This CDR3 is built from 16 residues. Germline CDR1 MNHEY, CDR2 SMNVEV (reference sequence).